This T cell receptor (beta chain) was recorded in a study of post-analysis software for immune sequencing data. Study background: In terms of disease course, relapsing-remitting, secondary progressive and progressive-relapsing multiple sclerosis were included. Points from the study as a whole: Patients showed TRBV5-6, TRBV5-1 and TRBV20-1 among five TRBV segments more frequent than in controls.

The ends were cut back, 4 bases at V and 0 bases at J, with 8 bases in the middle. Germline loops: CDR1 SGDLS, CDR2 YYNGEE. The length of the CDR3 is 14 residues. This clonotype was seen a few times. Antigen: not known. The TCR beta cDNA libraries carried unique molecular identifiers. Between about 1 and 11 million T cells gave rise to roughly 0.5 million cDNA molecules. TCRdb analysed the PCR reads with MiXCR anew, one entry per CDR3 protein. This sample has 750,000 to 950,000 distinct CDR3 sequences, with about 50% found just once. Sequencing was done on a sample of blood. The sequence was collected from a girl aged 10 to 17 with multiple sclerosis. The rearrangement links TRBV9 to TRBJ1-5; no clear D gene. The CDR3 reads CASSHGYSNQPQHF. The CDR3 nucleotides read TGTGCCAGCAGCCACGGCTATAGCAATCAGCCCCAGCATTTT.